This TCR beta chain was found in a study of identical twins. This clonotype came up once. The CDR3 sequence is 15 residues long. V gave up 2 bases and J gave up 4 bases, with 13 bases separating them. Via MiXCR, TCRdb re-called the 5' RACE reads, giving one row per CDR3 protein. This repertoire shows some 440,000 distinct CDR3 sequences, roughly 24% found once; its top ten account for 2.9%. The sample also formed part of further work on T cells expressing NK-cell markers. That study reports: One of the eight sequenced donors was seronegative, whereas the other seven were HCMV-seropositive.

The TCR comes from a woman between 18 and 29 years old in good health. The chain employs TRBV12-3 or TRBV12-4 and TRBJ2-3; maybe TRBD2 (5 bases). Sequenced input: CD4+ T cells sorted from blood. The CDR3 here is CASSLRSGLADTQYF. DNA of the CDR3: TGTGCCAGCAGTTTAAGGAGCGGATTGGCAGATACGCAGTATTTT.